Presented here are 2 T cell receptor beta chains from one specimen sequenced in a study of OX40 agonist ivuxolimab in advanced cancers. Sequenced by immunoSEQ multiplex PCR; TCRdb stores in-frame clones only, minus some. Of under 100,000 clones listed, around 89% were seen once; the top ten hold roughly 0.17%. This specimen was CD4+ or CD8+ T cells sorted from blood, taken in a trial of the OX40 agonist ivuxolimab. The source of these receptors is an adult with an advanced solid tumor such as melanoma, head and neck, liver or kidney cancer.

This chain joins TRBV5-1 and TRBJ2-1; 10 bases fit TRBD1. Germline CDR1 is SGHRS and CDR2 is YFSETQ. The CDR3 is 16 amino acids. V gave up 7 bases and J gave up 2 bases; unmatched junction bases: 9. Written as DNA, the CDR3 is TGCGCCAGCTCGACTCGGGGGACAGGGGCCTACAATGAGCAGTTCTTC. This gives the protein CASSTRGTGAYNEQFF. Complete variable domain (other parts from reference TRBV5-1 and TRBJ2-1): KAGVTQTPRYLIKTRGQQVTLSCSPISGHRSVSWYQQTPGQGLQFLFEYFSETQRNKGNFPGRFSGRQFSNSRSEMNVSTLELGDSALYLCASSTRGTGAYNEQFFGPGTRLTVL.

The rearrangement links TRBV28 to TRBJ2-2, with TRBD1 matching over 10 bases. CDR1 is MDHEN and CDR2 is SYDVKM in the germline V gene. This CDR3 has 16 residues. V lost 7 bases, J lost 6 bases, and 11 bases stayed unmatched. CDR3 in DNA: TGTGCCAGCACCCCAGAGGGGACAGGGGACTCCGGGGAGCTGTTTTTT. It is translated as CASTPEGTGDSGELFF.